The sequence of this TCR beta chain was determined in a study of molecular identifiers for immune sequencing clone quantification (dated by TCRdb to 2016 to 2018). Study-level background: For a replicate experiment, RNA from around 20,000 or 99,000 naive CD8 T cells was divided into five aliquots, of which four were sequenced. This methods study benchmarked molecular-identifier clustering-based TCR repertoire sequencing (MIDCIRS) and TCR RNA copy counting, using CD8 T cells to do so.

Libraries of naive CD8 T cells were generated from roughly 21,000 to 960,000 sorted cells, with 10%, 30% or 50% of the purified RNA used. On a BD FACSAria II, naive CD8 T cells were FACS-sorted as CD8+CD4-CCR7+CD45RA+ and collected into RLT Plus buffer. Detection sensitivity was tested by spiking Jurkat RNA equal to some 11 TCR copies' worth into samples containing about 18,000-1,000,000 naive CD8 T cells. CD8 T cells were enriched using RosetteSep CD8+ T Cell Enrichment Cocktail and Ficoll-Paque, and the enriched cells then underwent ACK red cell lysis. Libraries were prepared through PCR. Sequencing was carried out with an Illumina HiSeq 4000. Preparation of bulk TCR libraries followed a previously described approach, with the TCR primers listed in Table S5. Total RNA was purified with the Qiagen AllPrep DNA/RNA kit. Before analysis, reads from multiple sequencing runs of the same library were pooled. The study's processing was this. Reads were retained only if the reads had an exact TCR constant sequence, and the retained reads were trimmed to 150 nt and grouped according to their 12-nt molecular barcodes. Reads inside each barcode group were sub-clustered using a 15% Levenshtein threshold, and a quality-weighted consensus sequence was constructed for each RNA molecule. Non-functional sequences were filtered out, along with any lower-count sequence sitting one edit away from another sequence. Based on a fit of two negative binomial distributions, barcode sub-clusters having less than 20% of the maximum read count were discarded. The raw public reads went through TCRdb reprocessing: fastp at Q25, MiXCR clone calling, in-frame beta chains kept. Duplicate CDR3 protein sequences are folded into a single record with the most common DNA and genes. TCRdb's processing, not the authors', yielded these V and J calls. For this sample there are 7,500 to 10,000 distinct CDR3 sequences; roughly a fifth appear just once. Of the sample, around 1.5% is held by the ten largest clones.

This clonotype is characterized as medium-sized (0.01 to 0.1%). This receptor's antigen is unknown. No clone much larger than this one lies a single base away; base qualities are absent. General conclusions and limits of the study: Spiked-in Jurkat TCR RNA (about ten copies' worth), which is not part of the donor repertoire, was contained in the naive libraries. In CMV-specific effector cells, clones with more than 20 RNA copies contained over 99% of molecules, whereas in naive cells such clones contained under 1% of molecules. When barcode sub-clustering was not used, chimeric consensus sequences inflated TCR diversity, with chimeras reaching as high as 47%. Modeling gave around 3 recovered TCR RNA copies per cell versus around 10 by digital PCR, implying around 30% capture efficiency. Highly expanded clone sizes could be underestimated because identical TCR molecules may share a barcode. Spiked-in Jurkat TCR RNA equal to a single cell's worth was reported to be detectable even within one million naive CD8 T cells.

From the cysteine up to the phenylalanine, the CDR3 has a length of 15 residues. Only CDR3 DNA is held: 45 bases, read in frame from base 1. From V the trimming removes 3 bases and from J it removes 4 bases, while the gene matches leave 2 bases of the junction unaccounted for. The sample comprised naive CD8+ T cells from blood, with Jurkat cell RNA spiked in. This sample's cell subset or site label indicates: FACS-sorted CD8+CD4-CCR7+CD45RA+ naive T cells. The rearrangement combines TRBV12-3 or TRBV12-4 with TRBJ2-6; 8 bases in between match TRBD1. The receptor comes from a human donor in good health. Some libraries in this study had Jurkat cell RNA spiked in. This receptor has the CDR3 CASSFRDRGANVLTF. DNA sequence: TGTGCCAGCAGTTTTCGGGACAGGGGGGCCAACGTCCTGACTTTC.